Below are 15 T cell receptor beta chains sequenced from a single sample in a study of early T cells in non-severe SARS-CoV-2 infection. TCRdb called the 5' RACE reads again in MiXCR, with one record for every CDR3 protein. The sample shows 55,000 to 75,000 distinct CDR3 sequences, around 13% of them seen only once. Sequenced material: whole blood. Receptors originate from an adult who was a healthcare worker with PCR-confirmed SARS-CoV-2 infection or an uninfected control (not recorded which).

This clonotype was seen at least ten times. The rearrangement uses TRBV6-2 or TRBV6-3 and TRBJ2-7, with a possible D match to TRBD2 (6 bases). The CDR3 totals 13 residues. CDR1 and CDR2 (germline): MNHEY, SVGEGT. Between the trimmed V and J ends, which lost 4 bases and 5 bases, there was a span of 12 bases. CDR3 nucleotides: TGTGCCAGCAGTTTAGGGACTCCAGACGAGCAGTACTTC. Translating it yields CASSLGTPDEQYF.

This clonotype was counted at least ten times. The chain uses TRBV6-6 and TRBJ2-7; TRBD1 is a possible D gene (5 bases). Germline CDR1 reads MNHNY; CDR2 reads SVGAGI (reference sequence). V gave up 0 bases and J gave up 7 bases, with 16 bases separating them. There are 15 residues in the CDR3. This chain's CDR3 is CASSYSQGIPVEQYF. CDR3 coding DNA: TGTGCCAGCAGTTACTCGCAGGGCATCCCTGTGGAGCAGTACTTC.

In its sample, this clonotype was seen many times. CDR3: CASSKVSPGVIYEQYF. In nucleotides, the CDR3 is TGTGCCAGCAGCAAAGTTTCACCGGGAGTAATTTACGAGCAGTACTTC. The rearrangement links TRBV21-1 to TRBJ2-7; TRBD1, the table's D call, was not compared with the DNA. TRBV21-1 is described as a pseudogene. The CDR3 runs 16 residues.

This clonotype has a count of ten or more. The chain employs TRBV4-3 and TRBJ2-7; TRBD2 is a possible D gene (6 bases). This CDR3 contains 15 residues. Looked up from germline, CDR1 is LGHNA and CDR2 is YSLEER. V lost 0 bases to trimming and J lost 1 base, with 10 bases between them. The CDR3 here is CASSQEWLASYEQYF. DNA of the CDR3: TGCGCCAGCAGCCAAGAGTGGCTAGCGTCCTACGAGCAGTACTTC.

This rearrangement joins TRBV20-1 to TRBJ2-5; 9 bases line up with TRBD1. CDR3 size: 14 residues. Trimming removed 4 bases from V and 1 base from J; junction bases left unmatched: 4. CDR1 DFQATT and CDR2 SNEGSKA come from the germline V gene (reference sequence). CDR3 in amino acids: CSANPDRGQETQYF. The CDR3 DNA reads TGCAGTGCTAACCCGGACAGGGGCCAAGAGACCCAGTACTTC.

This clonotype was counted many times. V usage is TRBV10-2 and J usage is TRBJ2-3; perhaps TRBD1 as D (6 bases). Germline CDR1 and CDR2: WSHSY and SAAADI. The CDR3 is 13 residues long. V lost 6 bases and J 5 bases, leaving 12 bases between the germline ends. The CDR3 loop reads CASRVTQGDTQYF. CDR3 bases: TGCGCCAGCAGGGTCACACAGGGAGATACGCAGTATTTT.

This clonotype occurred once. The chain carries TRBV20-1 and TRBJ2-7; possible D gene TRBD1, 6 bases. Trimming took off 6 bases at V and 1 base at J, with 13 bases between the two ends. The V gene's germline CDR1 is DFQATT and CDR2 SNEGSKA (reference sequence). The CDR3 covers 13 residues. CDR3 residues: CSATGHISYEQYF. In nucleotides, the CDR3 is TGCAGTGCCACGGGACACATATCCTACGAGCAGTACTTC.

This clonotype was seen ten or more times. The rearrangement links TRBV7-2 to TRBJ2-7, with D perhaps matching TRBD2 (5 bases). CDR3 length equals 13 residues. The germline gives CDR1 SGHTA, CDR2 FQGNSA. The germline V and J ends were trimmed by 2 bases and 6 bases, with 11 bases remaining between them. The CDR3 here is CASSLTEAGEQYF. CDR3 DNA: TGTGCCAGCAGCTTAACGGAGGCGGGCGAGCAGTACTTC.

In this sample, this clonotype turned up many times. J is TRBJ2-1 and V is TRBV14; 7 bases agree with TRBD2. Germline CDR1 SGHDN, CDR2 FVKESK. J was trimmed by 9 bases and V by 1 base; bases with no gene match: 9. CDR3 size: 15 residues. The CDR3 DNA follows: TGTGCCAGCAGCCAAGGGCGGGGGTTAAGGAGTGAGCAGTTCTTC. Residues: CASSQGRGLRSEQFF.

This clonotype was seen ten or more times. The chain recombines TRBV28 with TRBJ2-3, with 11 bases aligning to TRBD1. V lost 7 bases and J lost 5; bases outside the gene matches: 5. Germline-derived CDR1 and CDR2 are MDHEN and SYDVKM. The CDR3 contains 14 residues. This CDR3 reads CASTGTGGRDTQYF. In DNA form, the CDR3 reads TGTGCCAGCACCGGGACAGGGGGAAGAGATACGCAGTATTTT.

This clonotype was counted at least ten times. The chain has TRBV27 and TRBJ1-3; 7 nucleotides agree with TRBD1. The germline V gene has CDR1 MNHEY and CDR2 SMNVEV (reference sequence). The CDR3 extends over 18 amino acids. V dropped 5 bases and J dropped 2; count of bases not matched to a gene: 15. Written as DNA, the CDR3 is TGTGCCAGCAGTCCGACAGGGAGGGGTTGGGCCCCTGGAAACACCATATATTTT. Its protein product is CASSPTGRGWAPGNTIYF.

V usage is TRBV28 and J usage is TRBJ2-1; the match to TRBD1 covers 8 bases. From germline, CDR1 is MDHEN and CDR2 SYDVKM. V shed 7 bases and J 3 bases; nucleotides not matched to a gene: 5. The CDR3 consists of 14 residues. CDR3 sequence: CASTTGGLYNEQFF. The CDR3 DNA is TGTGCCAGCACCACAGGGGGGCTCTACAATGAGCAGTTCTTC.

This clonotype was observed many times. The chain combines TRBV20-1 with TRBJ2-7; the match to TRBD1 covers 11 bases. The V segment lost 3 bases and the J segment 6 bases; nucleotides outside the gene matches: 7. Per the germline V gene, CDR1 is DFQATT and CDR2 is SNEGSKA (reference sequence). The length of the CDR3 is 14 residues. The CDR3 here is CSASRGQGASEQYF. The CDR3 nucleotides read TGCAGTGCTAGTCGCGGACAGGGGGCGTCCGAGCAGTACTTC.

The rearrangement joins TRBV20-1 to TRBJ2-1; 8 positions agree with TRBD1. The V gene's germline CDR1 is DFQATT and CDR2 SNEGSKA (reference sequence). Trimming removed 3 bases from V and 12 bases from J; junction bases left unmatched: 16. The length of the CDR3 is 15 residues. CDR3 sequence: CSASMRDRIFSLQFF. Here the CDR3 DNA reads TGCAGTGCTAGTATGCGGGACAGGATTTTTTCTTTGCAGTTCTTC.

The table lists this clonotype with many counts. The gene calls are TRBV7-2 and TRBJ2-5; 7 bases fit TRBD2. This CDR3 comprises 16 residues. In germline, CDR1 is SGHTA, CDR2 FQGNSA. Losses at the gene ends were 1 base for V and 9 bases for J; bases not matched to a gene: 14. CDR3 bases: TGTGCCAGCAGCTTAGTTGAAGCGGGGTGGATGTGGGCCCAGTACTTC. It encodes CASSLVEAGWMWAQYF.